This T cell receptor beta chain was sequenced during a study of cytomegalovirus exposure and HLA in healthy donors. PCR amplification relied on 60 Vbeta primers (plus 13 Jbeta primers). Assay: immunoSEQ multiplex PCR; the TCRdb copy retains only in-frame clones and omits some. In the table there are some 160,000 clones, around 77% of which are singletons. Broader study findings: Most of the TCR beta V segments (in an earlier analysis) were productive either about 90% or about 30% of the time. In vitro, three CMV-associated chains proved specific for CMV antigens. Later on, a genetic analysis was performed. It linked a missense variant in DCLRE1C with V- and J-gene trimming of TCR beta.

Remarks on this clone: Its antigen is as yet unknown.

Germline CDR1 reads MNHEY; CDR2 reads SVGAGI. Trimming removed 4 bases from V and 5 bases from J; junction bases left unmatched: 8. The CDR3 is made up of 14 amino acids. Though probably carrying unrecorded immune exposures, donors were nominally healthy at sampling. The sequencing sample was made of PBMCs. The chain carries TRBV6-5 and TRBJ2-7, with 7 bases fitting TRBD1. This clonotype originated in a man aged 40-50 years in good health and CMV-seronegative. This chain's CDR3 is CASSSRQGSDEQYF. The DNA of the CDR3 is TGTGCCAGCAGTTCAAGACAGGGTAGCGACGAGCAGTACTTC.